A selection of T cell receptor beta chains follows, all from one sample in a study of spatial heterogeneity in lung cancer. TCRdb called the 5' RACE reads again in MiXCR, with one record for every CDR3 protein. The table lists about 36,000 distinct CDR3 sequences, 4% to 6% of them singletons. The sample in question was PBMCs, obtained at surgery. All receptors derive from a female donor with early-stage non-small cell lung cancer. Each CDR3 is given with its conserved first and last residue. The D gene is left open where the match is weak. Only some rows state a clone size, as once, few, many or a class for expanded clones.

>TRBV6-2/TRBV6-3|TRBJ2-7|NA|many
CASSRDGYSYEQYF
TGTGCCAGCAGCCGGGACGGTTACTCCTACGAGCAGTACTTC
>TRBV12-5|TRBJ1-2|NA|NA
CASGSDGYGYTF
TGTGCTAGTGGTTCGGACGGATATGGCTACACCTTC
>TRBV20-1|TRBJ1-1|NA|many
CSASPPGGRANTEAFF
TGCAGTGCTAGCCCCCCGGGAGGGAGGGCAAACACTGAAGCTTTCTTT
>TRBV15|TRBJ1-1|NA|few
CATSSRRGPVNTEAFF
TGTGCCACCAGCTCACGGAGGGGCCCCGTGAACACTGAAGCTTTCTTT
>TRBV24-1|TRBJ2-3|NA|many
CATSDSGRTDTQYF
TGTGCCACCAGTGATTCCGGCCGCACAGATACGCAGTATTTT
>TRBV28|TRBJ2-7|NA|many
CASSPLQNYYEQYF
TGTGCCAGCTCCCCCCTCCAAAATTACTACGAGCAGTACTTC
>TRBV5-6|TRBJ2-3|TRBD2|few
CASSLLAGGTDTQYF
TGTGCCAGCAGCTTGTTAGCGGGAGGTACAGATACGCAGTATTTT
>TRBV3-1|TRBJ2-2|TRBD2|many
CASSPRLAGTSGELFF
TGTGCCAGCAGCCCTCGACTAGCGGGGACATCCGGGGAGCTGTTTTTT
>TRBV2|TRBJ2-2|TRBD2|few
CASSFSGRGYTGELFF
TGTGCCAGCAGTTTTAGCGGGAGAGGGTACACCGGGGAGCTGTTTTTT
>TRBV3-1|TRBJ1-3|NA|many
CASSLQGSGNTIYF
TGTGCCAGCAGCCTTCAGGGGTCTGGAAACACCATATATTTT
>TRBV5-4|TRBJ1-1|NA|once
CASSFQGGRNTEAFF
TGTGCCAGCAGCTTTCAGGGAGGGCGGAACACTGAAGCTTTCTTT
>TRBV5-4|TRBJ1-2|TRBD1|large
CASRDRATYGYTF
TGTGCCAGTAGGGACAGGGCCACCTATGGCTACACCTTC
>TRBV28|TRBJ2-7|TRBD2|many
CASSFISGSSYEQYF
TGTGCCAGCAGTTTTATCAGCGGGAGTTCGTACGAGCAGTACTTC
>TRBV27|TRBJ2-7|TRBD1|medium-sized
CASSLQLPLQGAYEQYF
TGTGCCAGCAGTTTACAACTACCCCTACAGGGGGCCTACGAGCAGTACTTC
>TRBV12-3/TRBV12-4|TRBJ2-7|TRBD2|many
CASSLGREAYEQYF
TGTGCCAGCAGTTTAGGGCGGGAGGCCTACGAGCAGTACTTC
>TRBV29-1|TRBJ2-7|NA|medium-sized
CSAEGLSYEQYF
TGCAGCGCTGAAGGGCTGTCCTACGAGCAGTACTTC
>TRBV12-3/TRBV12-4|TRBJ2-1|TRBD2|many
CASSISGGYNEQFF
TGTGCCAGCAGTATTAGCGGGGGCTACAATGAGCAGTTCTTC
>TRBV19|TRBJ2-2|NA|NA
CASSVGRFAGELFF
TGTGCCAGTTCGGTGGGGAGGTTCGCCGGGGAGCTGTTTTTT
>TRBV12-3/TRBV12-4|TRBJ1-6|NA|many
CASSFGVGSPLHF
TGTGCCAGCAGTTTCGGGGTAGGGTCACCCCTCCACTTT
>TRBV2|TRBJ2-2|NA|many
CASRPQNTGELFF
TGTGCCAGCAGGCCCCAGAACACCGGGGAGCTGTTTTTT
>TRBV12-3/TRBV12-4|TRBJ1-1|NA|many
CASSPSWSWAEAFF
TGTGCCAGCAGCCCGAGCTGGAGCTGGGCTGAAGCTTTCTTT
>TRBV27|TRBJ1-6|TRBD1|few
CASSLRDRVSPLHF
TGTGCCAGCAGTTTAAGGGACAGGGTTTCACCCCTCCACTTT
>TRBV2|TRBJ2-5|NA|many
CANSRDIQETQYF
TGTGCCAACAGTAGGGACATACAAGAGACCCAGTACTTC
>TRBV5-1|TRBJ2-3|NA|few
CASSGPSSTDTQYF
TGCGCCAGCAGCGGTCCTAGCAGCACAGATACGCAGTATTTT
>TRBV11-2|TRBJ2-5|NA|many
CASSRYPQETQYF
TGTGCCAGCAGCCGGTACCCGCAAGAGACCCAGTACTTC
>TRBV20-1|TRBJ2-5|TRBD1|NA
CSAQGQGGGQETQYF
TGCAGTGCCCAGGGACAGGGCGGGGGACAAGAGACCCAGTACTTC
>TRBV5-1|TRBJ1-4|NA|many
CASREQATNEKLFF
TGCGCCAGCAGGGAGCAAGCAACTAATGAAAAACTGTTTTTT
>TRBV6-5|TRBJ2-1|NA|many
CASSASRDSDEQFF
TGTGCCAGCAGTGCGTCCCGGGACTCGGATGAGCAGTTCTTC
>TRBV24-1|TRBJ2-3|TRBD1|few
CATARDGDRVLENPTDTQYF
TGTGCCACCGCAAGAGATGGGGACAGGGTCTTGGAAAACCCCACAGATACGCAGTATTTT
>TRBV5-1|TRBJ2-1|NA|NA
CASSPELADYNEQFF
TGCGCCAGCAGCCCTGAGTTAGCCGACTACAATGAGCAGTTCTTC
>TRBV29-1|TRBJ2-7|TRBD2|many
CSAGTSGRPAYEQYF
TGCAGCGCTGGGACTAGCGGGCGCCCTGCCTACGAGCAGTACTTC
>TRBV6-2/TRBV6-3|TRBJ2-1|TRBD2|many
CASSTGLGVDEQFF
TGTGCCAGCAGTACGGGACTAGGAGTCGATGAGCAGTTCTTC
>TRBV7-2|TRBJ2-5|NA|many
CASSLVYVGETQYF
TGTGCCAGCAGCTTAGTCTATGTCGGAGAGACCCAGTACTTC
>TRBV5-1|TRBJ2-3|NA|many
CASSGQGTDTQYF
TGCGCCAGCAGCGGGCAGGGGACAGATACGCAGTATTTT
>TRBV10-3|TRBJ2-5|NA|many
CAISEGQRGQETQYF
TGTGCCATCAGTGAGGGACAAAGGGGCCAAGAGACCCAGTACTTC
>TRBV2|TRBJ2-1|NA|many
CASSRSSYNEQFF
TGTGCCAGCAGCCGGAGCTCCTACAATGAGCAGTTCTTC
>TRBV5-1|TRBJ1-2|TRBD1|many
CASSDPIEGAGGYTF
TGCGCCAGCAGCGACCCCATTGAGGGGGCCGGTGGCTACACCTTC
>TRBV9|TRBJ2-1|NA|many
CASSVTTHPFTYNEQFF
TGTGCCAGCAGCGTGACCACCCATCCCTTCACCTACAATGAGCAGTTCTTC
>TRBV12-3/TRBV12-4|TRBJ2-3|NA|many
CASSSGTDTQYF
TGTGCCAGCAGTTCCGGGACAGATACGCAGTATTTT
>TRBV29-1|TRBJ2-2|NA|many
CSVGTITGELFF
TGCAGCGTGGGGACCATCACCGGGGAGCTGTTTTTT
>TRBV7-2|TRBJ2-3|NA|many
CASSLQGSTDTQYF
TGTGCCAGCAGCTTGCAGGGAAGCACAGATACGCAGTATTTT
>TRBV5-1|TRBJ2-7|NA|medium-sized
CASSPDIPNEQYF
TGCGCCAGCAGCCCGGACATTCCCAACGAGCAGTACTTC